This record looks at one T cell receptor (beta chain) sequence and its context. The sample belongs to a study of blood T cell repertoires in COVID-19. Between the trimmed V and J ends, which lost 5 bases and 1 base, there was a span of 6 bases. This CDR3 spans 12 amino acids. Germline CDR1 and CDR2: SQVTM and ANQGSEA. Authors' processing steps: Estimation of nucleated cell counts relied on the amplification of reference gene primers. The method was immunoSEQ multiplex PCR; TCRdb's version includes in-frame clones alone and lacks a portion of them. That table gives V, J and clone size, and the DNA gave D and trimming. The sample has under 200,000 clones, around 80% seen once; the top ten hold roughly 8.4%.

The sequencing sample was made of peripheral blood. The chain employs TRBV29-1 and TRBJ1-5, with unresolved D. This receptor was taken from a man between 60 and 75 years old with acute or convalescent COVID-19. CDR3 in amino acids: CSVQASNQPQHF. The CDR3 nucleotides read TGCAGCGTTCAGGCGAGCAATCAGCCCCAGCATTTT.